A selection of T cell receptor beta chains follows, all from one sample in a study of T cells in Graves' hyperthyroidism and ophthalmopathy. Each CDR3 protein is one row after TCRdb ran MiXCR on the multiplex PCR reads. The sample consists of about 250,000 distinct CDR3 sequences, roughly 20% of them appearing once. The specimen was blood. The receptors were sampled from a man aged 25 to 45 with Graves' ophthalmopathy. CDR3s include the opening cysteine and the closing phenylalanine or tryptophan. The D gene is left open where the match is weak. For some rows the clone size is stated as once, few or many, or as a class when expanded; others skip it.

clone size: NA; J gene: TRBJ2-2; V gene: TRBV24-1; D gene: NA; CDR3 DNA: TGTGCCACCAGTGGCCCGACAGAGACAAACACCGGGGAGCTGTTTTTT; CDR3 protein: CATSGPTETNTGELFF
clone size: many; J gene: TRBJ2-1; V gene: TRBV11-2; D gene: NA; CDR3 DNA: TGTGCCAGCAGCTGGGGACCTCTCAATGAGCAGTTCTTC; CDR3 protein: CASSWGPLNEQFF
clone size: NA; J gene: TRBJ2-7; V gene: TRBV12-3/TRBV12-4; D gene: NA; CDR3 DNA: TGTGCCAGCAGTTTATTCAGGGGATGGCAATACGAGCAGTACTTC; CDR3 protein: CASSLFRGWQYEQYF
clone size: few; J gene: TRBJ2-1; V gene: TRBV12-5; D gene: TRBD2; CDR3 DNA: TGTGCTAGTGGCGCCGGACTAGCGGGAGGGCATGAGCAGTTCTTC; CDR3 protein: CASGAGLAGGHEQFF
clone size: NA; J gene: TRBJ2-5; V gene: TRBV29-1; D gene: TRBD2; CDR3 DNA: TGCAGCGTAGGCGGGAGGGCCGGGGAGACCCAGTACTTC; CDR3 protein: CSVGGRAGETQYF
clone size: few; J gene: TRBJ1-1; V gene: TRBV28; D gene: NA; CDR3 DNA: TGTGCCAGCAGCTGGGGACTTGCGAACACTGAAGCTTTCTTT; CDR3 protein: CASSWGLANTEAFF
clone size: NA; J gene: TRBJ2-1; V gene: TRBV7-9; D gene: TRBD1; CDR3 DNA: TGTGCCACCAACACAGGGGGCGCGGGCAATGAGCAGTTCTTC; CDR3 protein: CATNTGGAGNEQFF
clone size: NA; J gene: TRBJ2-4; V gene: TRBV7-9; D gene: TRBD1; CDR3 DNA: TGTGCCAGCAGCTCAACCGACAGGGATGGACAGCTTGAGTACTTC; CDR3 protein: CASSSTDRDGQLEYF
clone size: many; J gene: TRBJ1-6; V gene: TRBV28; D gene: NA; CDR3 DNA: TGTGCCAGCAGCTTGCCCCGGGCCGGCGGTAATTCACCCCTCCACTTT; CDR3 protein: CASSLPRAGGNSPLHF
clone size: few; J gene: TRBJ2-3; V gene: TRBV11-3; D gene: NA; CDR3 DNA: TGTGCCAGCACCTCCGGGGATGCAGATACGCAGTATTTT; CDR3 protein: CASTSGDADTQYF
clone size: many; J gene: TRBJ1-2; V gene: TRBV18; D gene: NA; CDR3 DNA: TGTGCCAGCTCAGAGGGATCCTATGGCTACACCTTC; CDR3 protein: CASSEGSYGYTF
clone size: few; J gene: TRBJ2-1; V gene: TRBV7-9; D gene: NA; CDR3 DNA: TGTGCCAGCAGCAATAGCGGAGGGGCCAATGAGCAGTTCTTC; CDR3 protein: CASSNSGGANEQFF
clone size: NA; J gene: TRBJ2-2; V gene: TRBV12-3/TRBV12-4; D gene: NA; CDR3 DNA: TGTGCCAGCAACCACGCGAACACCGGGGAGCTGTTTTTT; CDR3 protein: CASNHANTGELFF
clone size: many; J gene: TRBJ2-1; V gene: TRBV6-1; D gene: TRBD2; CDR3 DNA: TGTGCCAGCAGTGATGTAGTAACTAGCGCCTCCTACAATGAGCAGTTCTTC; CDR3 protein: CASSDVVTSASYNEQFF
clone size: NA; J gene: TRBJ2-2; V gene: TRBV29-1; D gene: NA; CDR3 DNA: TGCAGCGTTGATAGGGGTGCCACCGGGGAGCTGTTTTTT; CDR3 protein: CSVDRGATGELFF
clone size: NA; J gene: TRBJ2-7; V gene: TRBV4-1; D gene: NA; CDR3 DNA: TGCGCCAGCAGCCAAGAAGCCAGCTACGAGCAGCACTTC; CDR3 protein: CASSQEASYEQHF
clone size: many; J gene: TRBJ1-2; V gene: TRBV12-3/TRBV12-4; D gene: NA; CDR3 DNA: TGTGCCAGCACCCGAGGGTATGATGGCTACACCTTC; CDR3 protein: CASTRGYDGYTF
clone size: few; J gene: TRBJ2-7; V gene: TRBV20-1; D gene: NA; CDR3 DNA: TGCAGTGCTAGAGAGGGAGGCCTGGGGCAGACACTCTACGAGCAGTACTTC; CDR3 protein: CSAREGGLGQTLYEQYF
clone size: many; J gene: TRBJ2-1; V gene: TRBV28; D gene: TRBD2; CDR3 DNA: TGTGCCAGCAGTCGCGGGACTAGCGGCTCCTACAATGAGCAGTTCTTC; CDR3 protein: CASSRGTSGSYNEQFF
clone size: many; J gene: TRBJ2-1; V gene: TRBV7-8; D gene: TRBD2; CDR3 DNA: TGTGCCAGCAGCGCACGGACTAGCGGAGACAATGAGCAGTTCTTC; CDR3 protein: CASSARTSGDNEQFF
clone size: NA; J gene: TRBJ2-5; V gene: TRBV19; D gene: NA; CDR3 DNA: TGTGCCAGTAGTATAGACAGTGGAGGGGAGACCCAGTACTTC; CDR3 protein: CASSIDSGGETQYF
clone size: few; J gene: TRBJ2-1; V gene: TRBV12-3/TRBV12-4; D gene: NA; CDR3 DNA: TGTGCCAGCAGTTTCGGGGGTTCCACCTACAATGAGCAGTTCTTC; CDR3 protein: CASSFGGSTYNEQFF
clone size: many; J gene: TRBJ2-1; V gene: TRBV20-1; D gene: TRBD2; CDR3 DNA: TGCAGTGCTAACCGGGAGGGGTTTGGTGAGCAGTTCTTC; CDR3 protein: CSANREGFGEQFF
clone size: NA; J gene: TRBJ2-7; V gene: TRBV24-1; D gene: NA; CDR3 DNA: TGTGCCACCAGTACGGGTATAGACTACGAGCAGTACTTC; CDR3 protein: CATSTGIDYEQYF
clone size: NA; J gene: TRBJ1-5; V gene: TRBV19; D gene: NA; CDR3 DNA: TGTGCCAGCCGAACGTACGGGGAAATGGGCAATCAGCCCCAGCATTTT; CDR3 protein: CASRTYGEMGNQPQHF
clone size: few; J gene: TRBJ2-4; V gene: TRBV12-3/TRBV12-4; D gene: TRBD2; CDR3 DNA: TGTGCCAGCAGTTTAGGGGAGGGCTCGGCCAAAAACATTCAGTACTTC; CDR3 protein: CASSLGEGSAKNIQYF
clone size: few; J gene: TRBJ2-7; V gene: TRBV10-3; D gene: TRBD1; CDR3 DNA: TGTGCCATCAGTGTCCGCGAGACAGGGACCTACGAGCAGTACTTC; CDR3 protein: CAISVRETGTYEQYF
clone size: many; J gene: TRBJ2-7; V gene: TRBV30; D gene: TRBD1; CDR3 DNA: TGTGCCTGGAGTGTAGGCTGGGACAGGGCGACCTACGAGCAGTACTTC; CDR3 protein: CAWSVGWDRATYEQYF
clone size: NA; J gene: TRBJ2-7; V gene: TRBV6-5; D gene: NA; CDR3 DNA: TGTGCCAGCAGTTACTCGCCCAGGGGAATAGAATACGAGCAGTACTTC; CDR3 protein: CASSYSPRGIEYEQYF
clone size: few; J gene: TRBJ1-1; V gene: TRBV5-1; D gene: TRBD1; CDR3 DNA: TGCGCCAGCAGCTTGGGGGGGACAGGAAGGGGTGAAGCTTTCTTT; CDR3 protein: CASSLGGTGRGEAFF
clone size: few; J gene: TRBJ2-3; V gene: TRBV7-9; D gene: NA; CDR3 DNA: TGTGCCAGCAGCCTCAGACAGGGAGGGGATACGCAGTATTTT; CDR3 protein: CASSLRQGGDTQYF
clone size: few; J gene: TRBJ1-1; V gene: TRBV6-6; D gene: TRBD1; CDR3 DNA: TGTGCCAGCAGTTACTACAGGGGCGTTGGGAACACTGAAGCTTTCTTT; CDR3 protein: CASSYYRGVGNTEAFF
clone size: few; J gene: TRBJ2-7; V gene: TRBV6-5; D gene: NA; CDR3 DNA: TGTGCCAGCAGTTACTCGTGGGACCCCTCCTACGAGCAGTACTTC; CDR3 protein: CASSYSWDPSYEQYF
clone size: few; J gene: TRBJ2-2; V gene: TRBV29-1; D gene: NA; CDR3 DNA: TGCAGCGTCGCGTGGGGTTGGGACACCGGGGAGCTGTTTTTT; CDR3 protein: CSVAWGWDTGELFF
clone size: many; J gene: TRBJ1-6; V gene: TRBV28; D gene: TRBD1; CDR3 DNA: TGTGCCAGCAGTCCCGGGACAGGGGTTTCACCCCTCCACTTT; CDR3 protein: CASSPGTGVSPLHF
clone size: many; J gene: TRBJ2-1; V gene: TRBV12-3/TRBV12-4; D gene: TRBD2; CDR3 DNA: TGTGCCAGCAGTTTAGCCCGCGGGGGGCTAGCAGGCGATGAGCAGTTCTTC; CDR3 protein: CASSLARGGLAGDEQFF
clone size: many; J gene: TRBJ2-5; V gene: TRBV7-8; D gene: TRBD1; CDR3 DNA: TGTGCCAGCAGCTCCGCCGGCAGGGGGTCGGAGACCCAGTACTTC; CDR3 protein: CASSSAGRGSETQYF
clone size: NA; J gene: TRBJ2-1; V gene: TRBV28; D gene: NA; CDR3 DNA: TGTGCCAGCAGTTTAGCCCGACAGCGGGTGGGCGATGAGCAGTTCTTC; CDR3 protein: CASSLARQRVGDEQFF
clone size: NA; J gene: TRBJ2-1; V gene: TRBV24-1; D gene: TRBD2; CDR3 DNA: TGTGCCACCAGTGATTTCACTAGCGGGTACTCCTACAATGAGCAGTTCTTC; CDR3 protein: CATSDFTSGYSYNEQFF
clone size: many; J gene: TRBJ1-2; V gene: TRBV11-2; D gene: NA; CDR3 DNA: TGTGCCAGCAGCCACGACAGGAGCTATGGCTACACCTTC; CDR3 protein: CASSHDRSYGYTF
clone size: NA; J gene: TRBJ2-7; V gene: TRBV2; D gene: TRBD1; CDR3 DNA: TGTGCCAGCAGTGGTGTACAGGGGGCAAGGAACGAGCAGTACTTC; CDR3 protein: CASSGVQGARNEQYF
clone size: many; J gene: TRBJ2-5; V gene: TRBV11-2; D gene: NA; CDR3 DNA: TGTGCCAGCAGCTTAACACGACTGGAGGAGACCCAGTACTTC; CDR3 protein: CASSLTRLEETQYF
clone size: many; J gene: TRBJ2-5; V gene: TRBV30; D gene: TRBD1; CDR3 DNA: TGTGCCTGGAGTCCCGGACAGGGGGGAGAGACCCAGTACTTC; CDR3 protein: CAWSPGQGGETQYF
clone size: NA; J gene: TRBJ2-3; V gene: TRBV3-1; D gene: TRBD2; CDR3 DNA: TGTGCCAGCAGCCAACGGGTGCTAGCGGGAGTGGATACGCAGTATTTT; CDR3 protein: CASSQRVLAGVDTQYF
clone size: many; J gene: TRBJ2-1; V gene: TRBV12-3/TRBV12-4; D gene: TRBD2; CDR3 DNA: TGTGCCAGCAGTTACGGGACTAGCGGGAGGAATGAGCAGTTCTTC; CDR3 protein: CASSYGTSGRNEQFF
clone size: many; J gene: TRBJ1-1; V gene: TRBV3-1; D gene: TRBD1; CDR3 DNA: TGTGCCAGCGGGGGGAGGGGGCTGAACACTGAAGCTTTCTTT; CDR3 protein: CASGGRGLNTEAFF
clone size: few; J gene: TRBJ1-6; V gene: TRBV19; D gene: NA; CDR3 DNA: TGTGCCAGTAGTTCTCAGGGTGATAATTCACCCCTCCACTTT; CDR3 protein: CASSSQGDNSPLHF
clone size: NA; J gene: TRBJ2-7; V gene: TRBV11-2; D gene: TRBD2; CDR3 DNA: TGTGCCAGCAGCTTAGCGACTAGCAGGAGGTACGAGCAGTACTTC; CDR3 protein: CASSLATSRRYEQYF
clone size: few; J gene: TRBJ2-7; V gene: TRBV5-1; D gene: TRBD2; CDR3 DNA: TGCGCCAGCAGCTTAACCCCCGGGACTAGCATCTACGAGCAGTACTTC; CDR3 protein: CASSLTPGTSIYEQYF
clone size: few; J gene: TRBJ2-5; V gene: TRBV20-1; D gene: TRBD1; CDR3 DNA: TGCAGTGCTAGAGATCCATGGCGACAGGGGAGAGAGACCCAGTACTTC; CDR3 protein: CSARDPWRQGRETQYF
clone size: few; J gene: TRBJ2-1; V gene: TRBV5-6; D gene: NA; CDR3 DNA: TGTGCCAGCAGCTTGACCGGGACGAACAATGAGCAGTTCTTC; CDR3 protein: CASSLTGTNNEQFF
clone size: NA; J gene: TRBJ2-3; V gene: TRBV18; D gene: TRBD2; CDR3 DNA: TGTGCCAGCTCACGGAGGAGGGACTACCATTTCGGAGATACGCAGTATTTT; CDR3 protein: CASSRRRDYHFGDTQYF
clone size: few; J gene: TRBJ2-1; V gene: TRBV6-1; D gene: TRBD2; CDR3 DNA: TGTGCCACCAAAAGTTCTAGCGGGAGCTCCTACAATGAGCAGTTCTTC; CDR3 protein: CATKSSSGSSYNEQFF
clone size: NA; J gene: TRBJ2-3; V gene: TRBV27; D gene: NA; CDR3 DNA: TGTGCCAGCAGTTTAATTGGCGAAACGGATACGCAGTATTTT; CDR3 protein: CASSLIGETDTQYF
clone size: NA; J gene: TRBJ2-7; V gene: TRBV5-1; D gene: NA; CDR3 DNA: TGCGCCAGCAGCGCAGGGTTTTCGGCTAGGGAGCAGTACTTC; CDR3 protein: CASSAGFSAREQYF
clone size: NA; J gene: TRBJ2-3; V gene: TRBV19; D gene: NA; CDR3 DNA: TGTGCCAGTAGTATTTTCAGCGCCACAGATACGCAGTATTTT; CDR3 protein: CASSIFSATDTQYF
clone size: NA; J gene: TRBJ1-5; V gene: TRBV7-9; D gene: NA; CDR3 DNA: TGTGCCAGCAGCGCCCAAGATAGCAATCAGCCCCAGCATTTT; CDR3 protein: CASSAQDSNQPQHF